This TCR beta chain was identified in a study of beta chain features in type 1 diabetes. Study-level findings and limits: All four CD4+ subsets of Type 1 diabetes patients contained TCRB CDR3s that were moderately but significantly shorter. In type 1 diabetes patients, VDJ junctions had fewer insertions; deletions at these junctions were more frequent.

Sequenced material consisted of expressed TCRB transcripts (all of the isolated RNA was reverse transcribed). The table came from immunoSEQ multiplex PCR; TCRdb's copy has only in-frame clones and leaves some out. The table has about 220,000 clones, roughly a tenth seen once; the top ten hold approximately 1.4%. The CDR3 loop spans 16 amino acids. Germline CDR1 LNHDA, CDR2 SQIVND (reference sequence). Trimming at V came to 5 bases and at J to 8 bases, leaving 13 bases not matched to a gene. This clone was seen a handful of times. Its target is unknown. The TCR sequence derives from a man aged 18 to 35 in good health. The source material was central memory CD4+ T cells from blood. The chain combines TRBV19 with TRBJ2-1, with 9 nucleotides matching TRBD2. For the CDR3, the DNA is TGTGCCAGTAGTCCCTTAGCGGGAGAAAAAACCGATGAGCAGTTCTTC. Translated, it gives CASSPLAGEKTDEQFF.